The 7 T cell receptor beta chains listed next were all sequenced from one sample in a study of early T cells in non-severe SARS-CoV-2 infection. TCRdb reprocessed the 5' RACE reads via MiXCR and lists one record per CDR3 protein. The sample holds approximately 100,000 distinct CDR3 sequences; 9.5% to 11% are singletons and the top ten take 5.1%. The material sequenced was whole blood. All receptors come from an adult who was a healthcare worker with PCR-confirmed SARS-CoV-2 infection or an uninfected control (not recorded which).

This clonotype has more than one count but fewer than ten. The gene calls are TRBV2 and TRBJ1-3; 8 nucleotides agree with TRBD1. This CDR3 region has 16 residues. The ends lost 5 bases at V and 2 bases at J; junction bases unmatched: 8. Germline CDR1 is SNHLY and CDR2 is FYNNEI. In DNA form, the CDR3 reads TGTGCCAGCAGTACGACAGGGGAGATGGCTGGAAACACCATATATTTT. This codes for CASSTTGEMAGNTIYF.

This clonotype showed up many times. The CDR3 bases are TGCAGTGCTAGAGTATTGGGGCGGACTAGCGGAAATGAGCAGTTCTTC. Protein: CSARVLGRTSGNEQFF. The V call is TRBV20-1, the J call TRBJ2-1; TRBD2 matches 10 bases. The CDR3 covers 16 residues. The V gene's germline CDR1 is DFQATT and CDR2 SNEGSKA (reference sequence). J lost 7 bases, V lost 1 base, and 10 bases had no gene match.

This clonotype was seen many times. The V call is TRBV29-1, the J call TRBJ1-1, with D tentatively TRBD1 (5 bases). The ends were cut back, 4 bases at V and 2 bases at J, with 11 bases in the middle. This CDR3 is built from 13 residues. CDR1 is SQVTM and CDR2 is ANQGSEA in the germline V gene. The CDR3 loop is CSVAAGTNTEAFF. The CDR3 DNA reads TGCAGCGTTGCGGCAGGGACTAACACTGAAGCTTTCTTT.

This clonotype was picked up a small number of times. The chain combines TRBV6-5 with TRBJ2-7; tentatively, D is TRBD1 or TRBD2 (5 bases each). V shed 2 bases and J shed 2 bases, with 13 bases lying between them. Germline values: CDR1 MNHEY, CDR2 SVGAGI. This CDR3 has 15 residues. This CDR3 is CASSYKGIGTYEQYF. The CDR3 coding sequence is TGTGCCAGCAGTTACAAGGGGATCGGGACCTACGAGCAGTACTTC.

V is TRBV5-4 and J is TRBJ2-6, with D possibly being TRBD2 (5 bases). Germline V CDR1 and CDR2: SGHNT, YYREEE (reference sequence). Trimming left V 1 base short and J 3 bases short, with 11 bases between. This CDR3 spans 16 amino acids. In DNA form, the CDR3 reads TGTGCCAGCAGCTTGTCCCGGGGTATTGGGGCCAACGTCCTGACTTTC. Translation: CASSLSRGIGANVLTF. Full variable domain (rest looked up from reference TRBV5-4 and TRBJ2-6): ETGVTQSPTHLIKTRGQQVTLRCSSQSGHNTVSWYQQALGQGPQFIFQYYREEENGRGNFPPRFSGLQFPNYSSELNVNALELDDSALYLCASSLSRGIGANVLTFGAGSRLTVL.

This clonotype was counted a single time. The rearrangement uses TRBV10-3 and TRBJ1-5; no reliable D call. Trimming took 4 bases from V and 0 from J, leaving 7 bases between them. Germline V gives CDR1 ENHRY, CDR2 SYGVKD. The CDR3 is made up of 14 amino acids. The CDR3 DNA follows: TGTGCCATCAGTGCGCAGAATAGCAATCAGCCCCAGCATTTT. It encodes CAISAQNSNQPQHF.

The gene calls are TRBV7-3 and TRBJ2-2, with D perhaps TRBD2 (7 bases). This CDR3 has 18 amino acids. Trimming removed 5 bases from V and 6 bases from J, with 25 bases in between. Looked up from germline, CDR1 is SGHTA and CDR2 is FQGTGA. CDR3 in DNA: TGTGCCAGCAGCCCAATCCATACTGGCGGGGGCCCCCCCGGGGAGCTGTTTTTT. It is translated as CASSPIHTGGGPPGELFF. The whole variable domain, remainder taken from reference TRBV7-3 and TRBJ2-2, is GAGVSQTPSNKVTEKGKYVELRCDPISGHTALYWYRQSLGQGPEFLIYFQGTGAADDSGLPNDRFFAVRPEGSVSTLKIQRTERGDSAVYLCASSPIHTGGGPPGELFFGEGSRLTVL.